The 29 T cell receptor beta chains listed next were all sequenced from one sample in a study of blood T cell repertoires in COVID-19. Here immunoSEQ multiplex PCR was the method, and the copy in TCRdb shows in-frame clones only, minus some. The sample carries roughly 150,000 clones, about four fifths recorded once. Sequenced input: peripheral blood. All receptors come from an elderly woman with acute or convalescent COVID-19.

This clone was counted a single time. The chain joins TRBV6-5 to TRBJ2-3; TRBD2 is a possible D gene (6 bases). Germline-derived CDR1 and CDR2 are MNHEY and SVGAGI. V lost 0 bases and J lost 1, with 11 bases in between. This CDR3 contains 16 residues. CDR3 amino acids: CASSYSSGSRTDTQYF. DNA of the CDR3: TGTGCCAGCAGTTACTCGAGCGGGTCCCGCACAGATACGCAGTATTTT.

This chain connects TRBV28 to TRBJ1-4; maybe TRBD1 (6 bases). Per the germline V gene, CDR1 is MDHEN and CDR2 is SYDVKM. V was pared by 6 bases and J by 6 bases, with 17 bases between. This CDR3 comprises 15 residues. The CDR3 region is CASSPQGFSDEKLFF. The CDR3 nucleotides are TGTGCCAGCAGCCCTCAGGGGTTTTCTGATGAAAAACTGTTTTTT.

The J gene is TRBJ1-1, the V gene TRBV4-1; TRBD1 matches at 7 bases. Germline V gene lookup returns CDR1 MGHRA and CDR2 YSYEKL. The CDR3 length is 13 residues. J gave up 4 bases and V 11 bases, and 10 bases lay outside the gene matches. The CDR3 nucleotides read TGCGCCTGCTCTGAGGGGGCTGCCACTGAAGCTTTCTTT. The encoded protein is CACSEGAATEAFF.

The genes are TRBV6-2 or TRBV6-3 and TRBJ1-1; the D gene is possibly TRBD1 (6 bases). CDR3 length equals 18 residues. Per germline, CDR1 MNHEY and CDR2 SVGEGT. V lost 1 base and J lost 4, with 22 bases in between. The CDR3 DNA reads TGTGCCAGCAGTTACTTACATACAGGGACGGGGTTGGGCACTGAAGCTTTCTTT. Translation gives CASSYLHTGTGLGTEAFF.

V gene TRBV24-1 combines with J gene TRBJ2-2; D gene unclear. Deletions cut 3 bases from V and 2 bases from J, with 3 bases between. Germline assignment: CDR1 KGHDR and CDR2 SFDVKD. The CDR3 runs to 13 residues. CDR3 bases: TGTGCCACCAGTGATACAAACACCGGGGAGCTGTTTTTT. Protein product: CATSDTNTGELFF.

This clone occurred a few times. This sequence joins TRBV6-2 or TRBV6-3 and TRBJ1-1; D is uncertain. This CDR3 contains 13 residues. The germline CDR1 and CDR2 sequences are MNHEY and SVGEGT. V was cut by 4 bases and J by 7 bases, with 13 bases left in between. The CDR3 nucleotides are TGTGCCAGCAGTTTGAGTACGGTCGGTGAAGCTTTCTTT. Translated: CASSLSTVGEAFF.

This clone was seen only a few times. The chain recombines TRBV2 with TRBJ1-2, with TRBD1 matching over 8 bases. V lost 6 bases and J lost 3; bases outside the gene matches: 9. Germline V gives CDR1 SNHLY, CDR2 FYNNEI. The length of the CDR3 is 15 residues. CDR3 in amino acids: CASSVQGAGDYGYTF. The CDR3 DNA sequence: TGTGCCAGCAGCGTCCAGGGGGCGGGGGACTATGGCTACACCTTC.

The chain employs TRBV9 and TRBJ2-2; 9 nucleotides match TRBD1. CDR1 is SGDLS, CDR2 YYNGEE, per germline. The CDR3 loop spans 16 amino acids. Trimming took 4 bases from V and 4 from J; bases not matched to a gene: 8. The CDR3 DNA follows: TGTGCCAGCAGCCCATGGGGACAGGGAGTCACCGGGGAGCTGTTTTTT. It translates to CASSPWGQGVTGELFF.

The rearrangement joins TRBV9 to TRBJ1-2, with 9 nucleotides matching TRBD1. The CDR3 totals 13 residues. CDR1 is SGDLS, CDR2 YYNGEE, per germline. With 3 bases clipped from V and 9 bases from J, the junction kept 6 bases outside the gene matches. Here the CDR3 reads CASSAVGQGSYTF. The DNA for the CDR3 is TGTGCCAGCAGCGCAGTGGGACAGGGAAGCTACACCTTC.

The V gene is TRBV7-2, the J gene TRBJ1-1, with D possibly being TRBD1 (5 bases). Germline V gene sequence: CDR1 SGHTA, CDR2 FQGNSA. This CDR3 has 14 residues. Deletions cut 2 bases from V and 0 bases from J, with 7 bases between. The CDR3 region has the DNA TGTGCCAGCAGCTTACAGGGTTTGAACACTGAAGCTTTCTTT. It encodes CASSLQGLNTEAFF.

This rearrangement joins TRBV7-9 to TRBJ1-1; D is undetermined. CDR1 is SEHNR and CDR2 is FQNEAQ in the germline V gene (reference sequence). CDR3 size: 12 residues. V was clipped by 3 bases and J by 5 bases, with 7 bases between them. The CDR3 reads CASSFSVTEAFF. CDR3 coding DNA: TGTGCCAGCAGCTTTTCGGTGACTGAAGCTTTCTTT.

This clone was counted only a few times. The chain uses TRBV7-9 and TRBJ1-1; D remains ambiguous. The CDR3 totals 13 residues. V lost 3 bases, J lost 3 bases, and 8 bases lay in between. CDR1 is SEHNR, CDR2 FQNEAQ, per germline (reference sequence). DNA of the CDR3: TGTGCCAGCAGCTTGGGAGAGTACACTGAAGCTTTCTTT. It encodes CASSLGEYTEAFF.

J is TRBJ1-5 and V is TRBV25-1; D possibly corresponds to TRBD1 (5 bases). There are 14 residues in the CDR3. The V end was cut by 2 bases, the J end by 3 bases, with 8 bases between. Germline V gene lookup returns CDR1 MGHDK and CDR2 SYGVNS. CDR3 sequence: CASSEGGFNQPQHF. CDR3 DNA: TGTGCCAGCAGTGAAGGGGGGTTCAATCAGCCCCAGCATTTT.

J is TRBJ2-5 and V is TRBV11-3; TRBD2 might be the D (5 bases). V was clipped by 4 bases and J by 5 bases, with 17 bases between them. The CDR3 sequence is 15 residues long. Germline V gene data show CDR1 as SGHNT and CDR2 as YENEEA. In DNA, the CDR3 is TGTGCCAGCAGCTCGACCGGGTCCAGAGGGGAGACCCAGTACTTC. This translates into CASSSTGSRGETQYF.

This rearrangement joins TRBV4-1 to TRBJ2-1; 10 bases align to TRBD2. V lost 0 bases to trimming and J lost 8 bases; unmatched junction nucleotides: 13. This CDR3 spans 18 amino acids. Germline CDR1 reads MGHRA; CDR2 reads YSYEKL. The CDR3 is CASSQDSHRQREGYEQFF. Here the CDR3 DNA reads TGCGCCAGCAGCCAAGATTCGCATCGGCAGCGGGAGGGCTATGAGCAGTTCTTC.

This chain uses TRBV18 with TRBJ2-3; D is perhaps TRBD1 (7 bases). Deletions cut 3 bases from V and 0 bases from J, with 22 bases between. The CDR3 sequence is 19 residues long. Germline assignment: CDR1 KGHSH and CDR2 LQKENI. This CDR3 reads CASSPLPPGGNPSTDTQYF. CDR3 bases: TGTGCCAGCTCACCTCTCCCCCCAGGGGGGAATCCTAGCACAGATACGCAGTATTTT.

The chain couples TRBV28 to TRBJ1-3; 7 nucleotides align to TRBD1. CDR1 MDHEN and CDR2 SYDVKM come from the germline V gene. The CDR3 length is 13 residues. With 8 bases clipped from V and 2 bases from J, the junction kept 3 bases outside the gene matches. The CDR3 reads CASFTGAGNTIYF. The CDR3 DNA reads TGTGCCAGCTTCACAGGGGCTGGAAACACCATATATTTT.

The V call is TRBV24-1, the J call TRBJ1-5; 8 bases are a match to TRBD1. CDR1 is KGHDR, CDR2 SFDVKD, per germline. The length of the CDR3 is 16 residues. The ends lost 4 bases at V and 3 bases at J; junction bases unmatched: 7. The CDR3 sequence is CATSDIKTGDNQPQHF. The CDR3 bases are TGTGCCACCAGTGACATCAAGACAGGGGACAATCAGCCCCAGCATTTT.

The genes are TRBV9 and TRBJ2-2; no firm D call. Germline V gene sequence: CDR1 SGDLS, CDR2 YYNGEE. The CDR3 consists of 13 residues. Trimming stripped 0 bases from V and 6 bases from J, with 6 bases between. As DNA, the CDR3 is TGTGCCAGCAGCGTAGCTCCAGCCGGGGAGCTGTTTTTT. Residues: CASSVAPAGELFF.

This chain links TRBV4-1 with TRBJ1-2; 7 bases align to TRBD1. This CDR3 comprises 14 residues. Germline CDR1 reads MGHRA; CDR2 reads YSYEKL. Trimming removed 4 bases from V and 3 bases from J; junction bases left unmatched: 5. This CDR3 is CASSPETGYYGYTF. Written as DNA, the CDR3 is TGCGCCAGCAGCCCAGAGACAGGGTACTATGGCTACACCTTC.

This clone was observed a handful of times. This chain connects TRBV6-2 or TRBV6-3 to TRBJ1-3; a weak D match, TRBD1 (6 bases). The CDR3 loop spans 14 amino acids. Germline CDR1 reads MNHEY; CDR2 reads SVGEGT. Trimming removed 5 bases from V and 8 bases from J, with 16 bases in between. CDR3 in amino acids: CASSQGTGPDTIYF. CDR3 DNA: TGTGCCAGCAGTCAGGGGACCGGACCGGACACCATATATTTT.

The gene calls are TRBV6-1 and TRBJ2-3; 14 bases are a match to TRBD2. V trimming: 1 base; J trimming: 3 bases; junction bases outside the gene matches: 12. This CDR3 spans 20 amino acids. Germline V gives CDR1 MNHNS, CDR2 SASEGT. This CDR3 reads CASSEVWVGLAGAGTDTQYF. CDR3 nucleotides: TGTGCCAGCAGTGAAGTCTGGGTGGGACTAGCGGGAGCAGGGACAGATACGCAGTATTTT.

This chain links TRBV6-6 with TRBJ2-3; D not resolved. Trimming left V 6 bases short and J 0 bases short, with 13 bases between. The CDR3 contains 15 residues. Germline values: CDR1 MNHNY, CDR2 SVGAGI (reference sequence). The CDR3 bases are TGTGCCAGCAGCCGATGGCCGGAGAGCACAGATACGCAGTATTTT. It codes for CASSRWPESTDTQYF.

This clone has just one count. The CDR3 loop is CASSLAGTGQETQYF. Here the CDR3 DNA reads TGCGCCAGCAGCTTGGCCGGGACAGGCCAAGAGACCCAGTACTTC. V and J are TRBV5-1 and TRBJ2-5, with 8 bases that match TRBD1. This CDR3 spans 15 amino acids. V shed 0 bases and J 1 base; nucleotides not matched to a gene: 2. CDR1 and CDR2 (germline): SGHRS, YFSETQ.

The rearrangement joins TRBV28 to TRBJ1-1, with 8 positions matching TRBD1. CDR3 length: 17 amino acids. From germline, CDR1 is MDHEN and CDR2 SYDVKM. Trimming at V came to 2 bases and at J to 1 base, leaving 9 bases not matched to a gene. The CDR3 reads CASSLLGSQGANTEAFF. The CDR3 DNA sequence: TGTGCCAGCAGTTTACTGGGGTCGCAGGGGGCGAACACTGAAGCTTTCTTT.

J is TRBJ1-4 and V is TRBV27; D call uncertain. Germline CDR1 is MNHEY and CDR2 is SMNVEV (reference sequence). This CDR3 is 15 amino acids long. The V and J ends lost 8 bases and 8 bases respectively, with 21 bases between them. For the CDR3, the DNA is TGTGCCAGCCAGAGCGAAGGCCGGCGAGGGGAAAAACTGTTTTTT. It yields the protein CASQSEGRRGEKLFF.

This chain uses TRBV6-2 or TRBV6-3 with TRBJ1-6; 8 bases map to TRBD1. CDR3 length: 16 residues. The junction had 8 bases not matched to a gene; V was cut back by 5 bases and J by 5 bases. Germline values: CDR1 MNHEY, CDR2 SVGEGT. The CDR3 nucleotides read TGTGCCAGCAGTCTAAAGGACAGGGAGAATAATTCACCCCTCCACTTT. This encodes CASSLKDRENNSPLHF.

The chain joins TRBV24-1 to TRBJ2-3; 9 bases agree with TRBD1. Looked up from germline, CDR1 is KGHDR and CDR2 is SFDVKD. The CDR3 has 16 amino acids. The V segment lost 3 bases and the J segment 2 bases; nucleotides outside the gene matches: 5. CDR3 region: CATSDAGDRDTDTQYF. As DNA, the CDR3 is TGTGCCACCAGTGATGCCGGGGACAGGGACACAGATACGCAGTATTTT.

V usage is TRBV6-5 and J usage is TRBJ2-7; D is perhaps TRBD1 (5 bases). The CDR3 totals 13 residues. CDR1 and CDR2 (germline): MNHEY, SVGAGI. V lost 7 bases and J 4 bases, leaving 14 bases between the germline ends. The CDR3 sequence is CASTQGFNYEQYF. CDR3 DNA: TGTGCCAGCACCCAGGGATTCAATTACGAGCAGTACTTC.